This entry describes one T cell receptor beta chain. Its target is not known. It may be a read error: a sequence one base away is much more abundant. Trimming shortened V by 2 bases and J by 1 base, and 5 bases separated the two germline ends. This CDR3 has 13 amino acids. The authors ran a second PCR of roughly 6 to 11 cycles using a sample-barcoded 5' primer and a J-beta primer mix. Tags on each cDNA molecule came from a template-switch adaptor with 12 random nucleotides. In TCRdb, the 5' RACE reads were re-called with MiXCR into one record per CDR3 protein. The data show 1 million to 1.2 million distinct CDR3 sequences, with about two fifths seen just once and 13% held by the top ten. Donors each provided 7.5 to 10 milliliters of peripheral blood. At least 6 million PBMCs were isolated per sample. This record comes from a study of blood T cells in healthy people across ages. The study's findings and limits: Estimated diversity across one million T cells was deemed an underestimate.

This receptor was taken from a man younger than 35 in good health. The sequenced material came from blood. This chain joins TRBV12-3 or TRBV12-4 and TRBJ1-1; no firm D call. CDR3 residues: CASSLKKNTEAFF. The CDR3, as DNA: TGTGCCAGCAGTTTAAAAAAGAACACTGAAGCTTTCTTT.